Described below is a single T cell receptor (beta chain) sequence and its context. As yet, its antigen is unknown. Both TCR beta VDJ combination and CDR3 sequence profiling were carried out. Genomic DNA was the template for this profiling. TCRdb analysed the reads with MiXCR anew, one entry per CDR3 protein. Of hundreds of thousands of distinct CDR3 sequences in the sample, less than 35% were seen once. The germline V gene encodes CDR1 SNHLY and CDR2 FYNNEI. The CDR3 consists of 14 residues. Deletions cut 5 bases from V and 9 bases from J, with 14 bases between. The authors sequenced patients whose flow cytometry had shown CD8+CD57+ cell expansion. Every patient presented with severe acquired aplastic anemia. These data come from a study of CD8+CD57+ T cells in acquired aplastic anemia. Turning to the study itself: Sorted cells (CD4+ and CD8+) yielded DNA amounts that averaged roughly 3.5 ug.

Findings and limits, study-wide: Patients and controls had in common 25 to 35 CD8+ CDR3 sequences. Patients and healthy controls showed no significant CD8+ Simpson's diversity difference.

The chain carries TRBV2 and TRBJ1-6; D is perhaps TRBD1 (5 bases). Sequenced sample: sorted CD4+, CD8+, or CD8+CD57+ T cells (not recorded which) from PBMCs. The sequence came from a human donor with aplastic anemia. This chain's CDR3 is CASSSRGSLSPLHF. CDR3 nucleotide sequence: TGTGCCAGCAGTTCACGGGGGTCCCTTTCACCCCTCCACTTT.